This is a list of T cell receptor beta chains from one sample in a study of CD8+ T cells in alopecia areata. Measured with immunoSEQ multiplex PCR; TCRdb has only the in-frame clones, and not every one. The data hold tens of thousands of clones, with approximately 61% observed a single time. The sample was CD8+ T cells sorted from blood, taken at week 0. These receptor sequences come from a human donor with alopecia areata. Each CDR3 is given with its conserved first and last residue. A D gene is named only where the DNA matches it firmly. Only some rows state a clone size, as once, few, many or a class for expanded clones.

d_call	v_call	j_call	clone_size	cdr3_aa	cdr3_nt
.	TRBV2	TRBJ2-1	.	CASSEARLGSYNEQFF	TGTGCCAGCAGTGAAGCGCGACTGGGCTCCTACAATGAGCAGTTCTTC
.	TRBV7-9	TRBJ1-1	.	CASSLRRQMNTEAFF	TGTGCCAGCAGCTTACGACGGCAGATGAACACTGAAGCTTTCTTT
.	TRBV9	TRBJ2-7	.	CASSVGGAGSSYEQYF	TGTGCCAGCAGCGTAGGAGGAGCGGGTAGCTCCTACGAGCAGTACTTC
TRBD2	TRBV27	TRBJ2-2	.	CASSLGLAGVGELFF	TGTGCCAGCAGTTTAGGACTAGCGGGAGTTGGGGAGCTGTTTTTT
.	TRBV5-4	TRBJ2-1	few	CASSPDLSSYNEQFF	TGTGCCAGCAGCCCCGACTTGAGCTCCTACAATGAGCAGTTCTTC
.	TRBV27	TRBJ2-2	.	CASSPYWTGELFF	TGTGCCAGCAGTCCCTACTGGACCGGGGAGCTGTTTTTT
TRBD2	TRBV9	TRBJ2-1	.	CASSVASGSDNEQFF	TGTGCCAGCAGCGTAGCTAGCGGGAGTGACAATGAGCAGTTCTTC
.	TRBV13	TRBJ2-4	.	CASSLTQTLAKNIQYF	TGTGCCAGCAGCTTAACCCAAACCCTAGCCAAAAACATTCAGTACTTC
.	TRBV29-1	TRBJ1-1	few	CSVVGRDTEAFF	TGCAGCGTTGTGGGGAGGGACACTGAAGCTTTCTTT
TRBD1	TRBV5-1	TRBJ2-7	.	CASSLDRGHNEQYF	TGCGCCAGCAGCTTGGACAGGGGGCACAACGAGCAGTACTTC
.	TRBV15	TRBJ1-1	few	CATSRPVAEGVNTEAFF	TGTGCCACCAGCAGGCCCGTGGCAGAGGGAGTGAACACTGAAGCTTTCTTT
TRBD2	TRBV27	TRBJ2-1	.	CASSPLAGGPYNEQFF	TGTGCCAGCAGTCCACTAGCGGGAGGTCCCTACAATGAGCAGTTCTTC
.	TRBV9	TRBJ1-5	.	CASSVESQEGRVNQPQHF	TGTGCCAGCAGCGTAGAGAGTCAGGAGGGGCGCGTCAATCAGCCCCAGCATTTT
TRBD1	TRBV6-5	TRBJ1-1	.	CASSYIGTGGNTEAFF	TGTGCCAGCAGTTACATCGGGACAGGGGGAAACACTGAAGCTTTCTTT
TRBD1	TRBV27	TRBJ1-2	few	CASSFTGQGHYGYTF	TGTGCCAGCAGTTTTACTGGACAGGGGCACTATGGCTACACCTTC
.	TRBV7-3	TRBJ2-7	.	CASSLSHMYEQYF	TGTGCCAGCAGCTTAAGTCACATGTACGAGCAGTACTTC
.	TRBV29-1	TRBJ2-1	.	CSVDSVSEYGQLYNEQFF	TGCAGCGTTGATTCGGTTTCGGAGTACGGACAGCTGTACAATGAGCAGTTCTTC
.	TRBV7-2	TRBJ2-1	.	CASSQGGSSYNEQFF	TGTGCCAGCAGCCAAGGAGGGAGCTCCTACAATGAGCAGTTCTTC
TRBD2	TRBV14	TRBJ2-5	.	CASSPGTYERDETQYF	TGTGCCAGCAGCCCGGGGACGTATGAGCGGGATGAGACCCAGTACTTC
.	TRBV7-9	TRBJ1-2	.	CASSSTRVWTNYGYTF	TGTGCCAGCAGCTCCACAAGGGTTTGGACTAACTATGGCTACACCTTC
.	TRBV5-6	TRBJ2-7	.	CASSLAQGRTYEQYF	TGTGCCAGCAGCTTGGCCCAGGGGAGGACCTACGAGCAGTACTTC
.	TRBV6-6	TRBJ2-1	medium-sized	CASSLDTDPYNEQFF	TGTGCCAGCAGCCTGGACACCGACCCCTACAATGAGCAGTTCTTC
.	TRBV19	TRBJ2-1	.	CASSIGGLRYSYNEQFF	TGTGCCAGTAGTATAGGTGGGCTTAGATACTCCTACAATGAGCAGTTCTTC
TRBD2	TRBV7-9	TRBJ2-5	.	CASSSPGLAGEGETQYF	TGTGCCAGCAGCAGTCCGGGACTAGCGGGAGAGGGAGAGACCCAGTACTTC
.	TRBV14	TRBJ2-7	.	CASSYRGSYEQYF	TGTGCCAGCAGCTACCGGGGTTCCTACGAGCAGTACTTC
.	TRBV19	TRBJ2-7	few	CATEGPTYEQYF	TGTGCCACGGAGGGGCCAACCTACGAGCAGTACTTC
.	TRBV4-1	TRBJ2-1	few	CASSRLQGYEQFF	TGCGCCAGCAGCCGTTTACAGGGCTATGAGCAGTTCTTC
.	TRBV9	TRBJ2-7	once	CASSVDQRTYEQYF	TGTGCCAGCAGCGTAGATCAGAGAACCTACGAGCAGTACTTC
.	TRBV14	TRBJ2-2	few	CASSPKPVVGELFF	TGTGCCAGCAGCCCGAAACCCGTCGTAGGGGAGCTGTTTTTT
TRBD1	TRBV18	TRBJ1-5	.	CASSLKDRAPNQPQHF	TGTGCCAGCTCACTAAAGGACAGGGCCCCCAATCAGCCCCAGCATTTT
.	TRBV9	TRBJ1-5	.	CASSVDDYQPQHF	TGTGCCAGCAGCGTAGACGATTATCAGCCCCAGCATTTT
TRBD2	TRBV29-1	TRBJ2-3	.	CSVAGLAGFVDTQYF	TGCAGCGTTGCAGGGCTAGCGGGGTTTGTAGATACGCAGTATTTT
.	TRBV7-3	TRBJ2-7	few	CASSLGTYEQYF	TGTGCCAGCAGCTTAGGGACCTACGAGCAGTACTTC
.	TRBV6-5	TRBJ1-2	.	CASSASGKRYGYTF	TGTGCCAGCAGCGCATCGGGGAAGAGATATGGCTACACCTTC
TRBD2	TRBV7-2	TRBJ2-7	.	CASNLIAGGIHEQYF	TGTGCCAGCAACTTAATAGCGGGAGGGATCCACGAGCAGTACTTC
.	TRBV15	TRBJ2-7	.	CATSAARIPAREQYF	TGTGCCACCAGCGCGGCCAGGATCCCCGCTAGGGAGCAGTACTTC
.	TRBV21-1	TRBJ2-5	.	CASSRAPWGASREGETQYF	TGTGCCAGCAGCCGAGCCCCGTGGGGGGCCTCGAGGGAGGGAGAGACCCAGTACTTC
.	TRBV11-2	TRBJ2-7	.	CASSPPGAYEQYF	TGTGCCAGCAGCCCACCGGGGGCCTACGAGCAGTACTTC
.	TRBV5-8	TRBJ1-5	.	CASSSRQVNQPQHF	TGTGCCAGCAGCTCCCGACAGGTCAATCAGCCCCAGCATTTT
.	TRBV6-5	TRBJ2-2	.	CASSYEAGASGELFF	TGTGCCAGCAGTTACGAGGCAGGGGCCAGCGGGGAGCTGTTTTTT
.	TRBV30	TRBJ1-2	.	CAGLEDGFYGYTF	TGTGCCGGGCTAGAGGACGGCTTCTATGGCTACACCTTC
.	TRBV4-3	TRBJ1-1	once	CASSQERPPWGRLTNTEAFF	TGCGCCAGCAGCCAAGAACGGCCTCCTTGGGGGCGATTAACTAACACTGAAGCTTTCTTT
TRBD1	TRBV9	TRBJ1-2	.	CASSANRDRFNYGYTF	TGTGCCAGCAGCGCCAACCGGGACAGGTTCAACTATGGCTACACCTTC
.	TRBV7-9	TRBJ1-2	.	CASSSGMGGQDGYTF	TGTGCCAGCAGCTCCGGAATGGGAGGGCAGGATGGCTACACCTTC
.	TRBV4-1	TRBJ2-5	.	CASSQLGAQETQYF	TGCGCCAGCAGCCAGCTGGGGGCTCAGGAGACCCAGTACTTC
.	TRBV5-4	TRBJ2-2	.	CASSLSSTGELFF	TGTGCCAGCAGCTTGTCGAGTACCGGGGAGCTGTTTTTT
.	TRBV5-1	TRBJ2-6	.	CASSLAGRGTGANVLTF	TGCGCCAGCAGCTTGGCCGGAAGAGGGACTGGGGCCAACGTCCTGACTTTC
.	TRBV7-9	TRBJ2-7	.	CASSGWTEYEQYF	TGTGCCAGCAGCGGGTGGACAGAGTACGAGCAGTACTTC
.	TRBV5-1	TRBJ1-6	.	CASSGQTGPRRNSPLHF	TGCGCCAGCAGCGGACAGACGGGCCCCCGGAGGAATTCACCCCTCCACTTT
TRBD2	TRBV9	TRBJ2-1	few	CASSVVGEGYNEQFF	TGTGCCAGCAGCGTAGTGGGGGAGGGGTACAATGAGCAGTTCTTC
.	TRBV29-1	TRBJ2-2	few	CSVGLAGVNTGELFF	TGCAGCGTGGGTCTAGCAGGGGTAAACACCGGGGAGCTGTTTTTT
TRBD2	TRBV4-3	TRBJ2-7	.	CASSQDAGGGYEQYF	TGCGCCAGCAGCCAAGATGCGGGAGGGGGCTACGAGCAGTACTTC
.	TRBV6-5	TRBJ1-1	.	CASSYAGVVTEAFF	TGTGCCAGCAGTTACGCTGGGGTCGTCACTGAAGCTTTCTTT
.	TRBV6-1	TRBJ2-7	few	CASSEYPGGYEQYF	TGTGCCAGCAGTGAATATCCGGGCGGTTACGAGCAGTACTTC
.	TRBV7-8	TRBJ2-2	once	CASSLEMGADTGELFF	TGTGCCAGCAGCTTAGAGATGGGCGCGGACACCGGGGAGCTGTTTTTT
TRBD2	TRBV7-8	TRBJ2-5	.	CASSLGPGLAGLRSQYF	TGTGCCAGCAGCTTAGGACCGGGACTAGCGGGGTTAAGGTCCCAGTACTTC
.	TRBV27	TRBJ2-7	.	CASSFAGRYEQYF	TGTGCCAGCAGTTTTGCAGGGAGGTACGAGCAGTACTTC
.	TRBV5-4	TRBJ2-3	.	CASSSIRFADTQYF	TGTGCCAGCAGCTCAATTAGGTTCGCAGATACGCAGTATTTT